Listed here are 17 T cell receptor beta chains from one sample, sequenced in a study of T cell responses to AZD1222 COVID-19 vaccine. Profiled with immunoSEQ multiplex PCR; TCRdb holds only in-frame clones, not every one. This table has 100,000 or so clones, 80% to 95% appearing once. The sequenced sample was peripheral blood, obtained 28 days after the second AZD1222 dose. These receptors originate from an adult who received the AZD1222 COVID-19 vaccine.

This chain connects TRBV3-1 (or the pseudogene TRBV3-2) to TRBJ2-3, with a tentative D call TRBD2 (5 bases). The CDR3 has 14 amino acids. Trimming cost V 3 bases and J 3 bases, with 10 bases left between them. From germline, CDR1 is LGHDT and CDR2 YNNKEL (reference sequence). CDR3 nucleotides: TGTGCCAGCAGCCACGGGGATCGGACAGATACGCAGTATTTT. This encodes CASSHGDRTDTQYF.

The gene calls are TRBV5-1 and TRBJ1-5, with D possibly TRBD1 on 5 matching bases. Germline V gene data show CDR1 as SGHRS and CDR2 as YFSETQ. V lost 4 bases and J 1 base, leaving 9 bases between the germline ends. The CDR3 runs 14 residues. The CDR3 loop is CASSTGTSNQPQHF. CDR3 sequence (DNA): TGCGCCAGCAGCACCGGGACGAGCAATCAGCCCCAGCATTTT.

The chain combines TRBV4-1 with TRBJ2-1; TRBD2 matches 10 bases. The J segment lost 10 bases and the V segment lost 2 bases, leaving 8 bases of the junction unmatched. The CDR3 loop spans 15 amino acids. CDR1 and CDR2 (germline): MGHRA, YSYEKL. The CDR3 here is CASSQYSGGAEEQFF. As DNA, the CDR3 is TGCGCCAGCAGCCAATACAGCGGGGGGGCCGAAGAGCAGTTCTTC.

V is TRBV6-6 and J is TRBJ1-2; 8 nucleotides line up with TRBD1. Germline loops: CDR1 MNHNY, CDR2 SVGAGI (reference sequence). V lost 6 bases, J lost 7 bases, and 7 bases stayed unmatched. The CDR3 contains 13 residues. CDR3 loop: CASRHRGEGGYTF. The CDR3 DNA reads TGTGCCAGCAGACACAGGGGGGAGGGTGGCTACACCTTC.

V and J are TRBV12-3 or TRBV12-4 and TRBJ1-5; maybe TRBD1 (5 bases). There are 13 residues in the CDR3. Deletions cut 5 bases from V and 4 bases from J, with 9 bases between. CDR3 coding DNA: TGTGCCAGCAGTGCAGGGCGGAATCAGCCCCAGCATTTT. This translates into CASSAGRNQPQHF.

The rearrangement links TRBV5-6 to TRBJ1-1, with TRBD1 identical over 9 bases. The germline V gene encodes CDR1 SGHDT and CDR2 YYEEEE. With 2 bases clipped from V and 2 bases from J, the junction kept 4 bases outside the gene matches. The CDR3 has 15 amino acids. DNA for the CDR3: TGTGCCAGCAGCTTCGGGACAGGGTATAACACTGAAGCTTTCTTT. As protein: CASSFGTGYNTEAFF.

The gene calls are TRBV19 and TRBJ2-3; D unclear. V gave up 3 bases and J gave up 3 bases, with 10 bases separating them. Germline CDR1 reads LNHDA; CDR2 reads SQIVND (reference sequence). CDR3 length equals 14 residues. CDR3 residues: CASSIFDGTDTQYF. The DNA for the CDR3 is TGTGCCAGTAGTATTTTTGACGGAACAGATACGCAGTATTTT.

The chain links TRBV27 to TRBJ1-4, with 7 bases matching TRBD1. Losses at the gene ends were 5 bases for V and 5 bases for J; bases not matched to a gene: 2. The germline V gene has CDR1 MNHEY and CDR2 SMNVEV (reference sequence). The CDR3 has 13 amino acids. This CDR3 reads CASSPRGNEKLFF. Here the CDR3 DNA reads TGTGCCAGCAGTCCCAGGGGGAATGAAAAACTGTTTTTT. Full variable domain (remainder filled in from reference TRBV27 and TRBJ1-4): EAQVTQNPRYLITVTGKKLTVTCSQNMNHEYMSWYRQDPGLGLRQIYYSMNVEVTDKGDVPEGYKVSRKEKRNFPLILESPSPNQTSLYFCASSPRGNEKLFFGSGTQLSVL.

In nucleotides, the CDR3 is TGTGCCAGCAGCGTAATGAGCGGGAAGACCCAGTACTTC. Translated, it gives CASSVMSGKTQYF. The chain recombines TRBV9 with TRBJ2-5; the match to TRBD2 covers 7 bases. The CDR3 is made up of 13 amino acids. The germline V gene has CDR1 SGDLS and CDR2 YYNGEE. V shed 1 base and J 6 bases; nucleotides not matched to a gene: 3.

V usage is TRBV2 and J usage is TRBJ1-4; D call uncertain. The V and J ends lost 3 bases and 4 bases respectively, with 9 bases between them. Germline V gene lookup returns CDR1 SNHLY and CDR2 FYNNEI. The CDR3 extends over 14 amino acids. The CDR3 is CASSDPAINEKLFF. The CDR3 DNA reads TGTGCCAGCAGTGATCCAGCCATTAATGAAAAACTGTTTTTT.

The chain uses TRBV15 and TRBJ1-5; a possible D gene is TRBD1 (6 bases). V lost 0 bases, J lost 4 bases, and 16 bases lay in between. Germline V gene lookup returns CDR1 LNHNV and CDR2 YYDKDF (reference sequence). This CDR3 comprises 17 residues. As DNA, the CDR3 is TGTGCCACCAGCAGAGATTACACAGGGTTTACGAATCAGCCCCAGCATTTT. Protein: CATSRDYTGFTNQPQHF.

The chain couples TRBV1 to TRBJ2-7; the DNA was not compared with TRBD2, the D call given in the table. TRBV1 is described as a pseudogene. The CDR3 sequence is 14 residues long. Here the CDR3 DNA reads TGCACCAGCAGCCAAAGTCTACGTTCGGGCGAGCAGTACTTC. This translates into CTSSQSLRSGEQYF.

CDR3 DNA: TGTGCCAGCAGTTACTCCCCAGGGATCCACGGGGAGCTGTTTTTT. Protein sequence: CASSYSPGIHGELFF. The chain recombines TRBV6-5 with TRBJ2-2; possibly TRBD1 for D (5 bases). Trimming left V 0 bases short and J 7 bases short, with 12 bases between. In germline, CDR1 is MNHEY, CDR2 SVGAGI. This CDR3 comprises 15 residues.

The chain joins TRBV4-1 to TRBJ2-7, with 9 bases identical to TRBD1. CDR3 length equals 16 residues. CDR1 is MGHRA, CDR2 YSYEKL, per germline. Trimming cost V 0 bases and J 2 bases; bases outside gene matches: 5. The CDR3 loop is CASSQDGTGRAYEQYF. In nucleotides, the CDR3 is TGCGCCAGCAGCCAAGATGGGACAGGGAGAGCCTACGAGCAGTACTTC.

The J gene is TRBJ2-3, the V gene TRBV5-1; D perhaps matches TRBD1 (6 bases). The CDR3 runs to 16 residues. Trimming took 0 bases from V and 1 from J, leaving 12 bases between them. Germline lookup yields CDR1 SGHRS and CDR2 YFSETQ. CDR3 bases: TGCGCCAGCAGCTTGGAACAGGGCGGTGGCACAGATACGCAGTATTTT. As protein: CASSLEQGGGTDTQYF.

The rearrangement uses TRBV5-4 and TRBJ1-1; possible D gene TRBD1, 5 bases. V lost 0 bases, J lost 2 bases, and 14 bases lay in between. Looked up from germline, CDR1 is SGHNT and CDR2 is YYREEE (reference sequence). This CDR3 is built from 16 residues. The CDR3 DNA sequence: TGTGCCAGCAGCTTGGCCGGGGGTCTAAGAAACACTGAAGCTTTCTTT. It is translated as CASSLAGGLRNTEAFF. Combining the CDR3 with reference TRBV5-4 and TRBJ1-1 gives the whole variable domain ETGVTQSPTHLIKTRGQQVTLRCSSQSGHNTVSWYQQALGQGPQFIFQYYREEENGRGNFPPRFSGLQFPNYSSELNVNALELDDSALYLCASSLAGGLRNTEAFFGQGTRLTVV.

This chain links TRBV11-1 with TRBJ2-7; no definite D call. The germline V and J ends were trimmed by 1 base and 6 bases, with 10 bases remaining between them. Germline V gene lookup returns CDR1 SGHAT and CDR2 FQDESV (reference sequence). The CDR3 contains 13 residues. The CDR3 coding sequence is TGTGCCAGCAGCTTAGGGGGATACGCCGAGCAGTACTTC. As protein: CASSLGGYAEQYF.